The rows below give T cell receptor beta chains drawn from one sample of a study of control samples from healthy donors and cancer patients. Some clones are missing from TCRdb's copy, which holds only in-frame ones; the method was immunoSEQ multiplex PCR. Of 100,000 to 110,000 clones in the sample, about 90% are singletons; the top ten hold 18%. Source material: blood. These receptor sequences come from a woman aged 45-65 years in good health. Each CDR3 is given with its conserved first and last residue. D genes are given only for firm matches. Size is stated for part of the rows, as once, few or many counts, or as a class when the clone is expanded.

size: .
D: TRBD2
J: TRBJ2-2
V: TRBV7-9
CDR3: CASSRTSGGANTGELFF
DNA: TGTGCCAGCAGCAGGACTAGCGGGGGGGCGAACACCGGGGAGCTGTTTTTT

size: .
D: TRBD1
J: TRBJ2-1
V: TRBV5-1
CDR3: CASSTTNNRGEQFF
DNA: TGCGCCAGCAGCACTACGAACAACAGGGGAGAGCAGTTCTTC

size: .
D: TRBD1
J: TRBJ1-2
V: TRBV5-5
CDR3: CASSFLGQGPYGYTF
DNA: TGTGCCAGCAGCTTTCTGGGACAGGGGCCCTATGGCTACACCTTC

size: once
D: TRBD1
J: TRBJ1-2
V: TRBV5-1
CDR3: CASSHTQGGYGYTF
DNA: TGCGCCAGCAGCCATACACAGGGGGGCTATGGCTACACCTTC

size: .
D: TRBD2
J: TRBJ2-1
V: TRBV3-1/TRBV3-2
CDR3: CASSPRLAGSSSYNEQFF
DNA: TGTGCCAGCAGCCCGCGACTAGCGGGATCGAGCTCCTACAATGAGCAGTTCTTC

size: .
D: .
J: TRBJ1-6
V: TRBV30
CDR3: CAWKQGGLYNSPLHF
DNA: TGTGCCTGGAAACAAGGGGGTCTTTATAATTCACCCCTCCACTTT

size: .
D: .
J: TRBJ1-3
V: TRBV6-5
CDR3: CASGRGGAGNTIYF
DNA: TGTGCCAGCGGCCGGGGGGGGGCTGGAAACACCATATATTTT

size: .
D: .
J: TRBJ1-1
V: TRBV11-2
CDR3: CASSLGNQGTTEAFF
DNA: TGTGCCAGCAGCTTAGGAAACCAGGGGACCACTGAAGCTTTCTTT

size: once
D: TRBD2
J: TRBJ2-3
V: TRBV6-1
CDR3: CASSEGGGATDTQYF
DNA: TGTGCCAGCAGTGAGGGCGGGGGGGCCACAGATACGCAGTATTTT

size: .
D: .
J: TRBJ1-1
V: TRBV5-1
CDR3: CASSALWGRNEAFF
DNA: TGCGCCAGCAGCGCCCTTTGGGGGCGTAATGAAGCTTTCTTT

size: .
D: TRBD1
J: TRBJ1-2
V: TRBV7-2
CDR3: CASSLARTGEGGYTF
DNA: TGTGCCAGCAGCTTGGCCCGGACAGGGGAAGGTGGCTACACCTTC

size: .
D: .
J: TRBJ2-1
V: TRBV6-5
CDR3: CASSYSQGTYNEQFF
DNA: TGTGCCAGCAGTTACTCCCAGGGGACCTACAATGAGCAGTTCTTC

size: .
D: .
J: TRBJ2-3
V: TRBV9
CDR3: CASSVVQVGDTQYF
DNA: TGTGCCAGCAGCGTAGTACAGGTAGGAGATACGCAGTATTTT

size: .
D: .
J: TRBJ2-3
V: TRBV7-2
CDR3: CASSTPSTDTQYF
DNA: TGTGCCAGCAGCACACCAAGCACAGATACGCAGTATTTT

size: .
D: TRBD1
J: TRBJ1-5
V: TRBV6-2/TRBV6-3
CDR3: CASSGQVMSNQPQHF
DNA: TGTGCCAGCAGTGGACAGGTTATGAGCAATCAGCCCCAGCATTTT

size: once
D: TRBD1
J: TRBJ1-6
V: TRBV6-5
CDR3: CASYRRDSYNSPLHF
DNA: TGTGCCAGCTATCGCCGGGACAGCTATAATTCACCCCTCCACTTT

size: .
D: .
J: TRBJ1-5
V: TRBV18
CDR3: CASSPPVYNNQPQHF
DNA: TGTGCCAGCTCACCACCCGTTTACAACAATCAGCCCCAGCATTTT

size: .
D: .
J: TRBJ2-5
V: TRBV5-1
CDR3: CASSSLVGGAQETQYF
DNA: TGCGCCAGCAGCTCCCTAGTGGGTGGGGCTCAAGAGACCCAGTACTTC

size: .
D: .
J: TRBJ1-6
V: TRBV7-2
CDR3: CASSLGTTYRDSPLHF
DNA: TGTGCCAGCAGCTTAGGGACGACTTACAGGGATTCACCCCTCCACTTT

size: .
D: .
J: TRBJ1-1
V: TRBV13
CDR3: CASSSIRGTEAFF
DNA: TGTGCCAGCAGCTCAATAAGGGGGACTGAAGCTTTCTTT

size: .
D: .
J: TRBJ2-5
V: TRBV11-2
CDR3: CASRGRAQGKKETQYF
DNA: TGTGCCAGCAGGGGTAGAGCGCAGGGAAAAAAAGAGACCCAGTACTTC

size: .
D: .
J: TRBJ2-7
V: TRBV7-9
CDR3: CASSLAGGYEQYF
DNA: TGTGCCAGCAGCTTAGCGGGGGGCTACGAGCAGTACTTC

size: .
D: .
J: TRBJ1-3
V: TRBV6-2/TRBV6-3
CDR3: CASSSQPLRSDTLNSGNTIYF
DNA: TGTGCCAGCAGTTCTCAACCTCTACGATCGGACACGCTGAACTCTGGAAACACCATATATTTT

size: .
D: .
J: TRBJ1-2
V: TRBV7-9
CDR3: CASSPQPSYGYTF
DNA: TGTGCCAGCAGCCCGCAGCCTTCCTATGGCTACACCTTC

size: .
D: .
J: TRBJ2-7
V: TRBV7-9
CDR3: CASSNPISGDYEQYF
DNA: TGTGCCAGCAGCAACCCTATATCGGGGGACTACGAGCAGTACTTC

size: .
D: .
J: TRBJ2-4
V: TRBV6-5
CDR3: CASSYGPGQAKNIQYF
DNA: TGTGCCAGCAGTTACGGCCCGGGGCAGGCCAAAAACATTCAGTACTTC

size: .
D: .
J: TRBJ2-7
V: TRBV6-5
CDR3: CASSPDGASYEQYF
DNA: TGTGCCAGCAGTCCAGACGGAGCCTCCTACGAGCAGTACTTC

size: .
D: .
J: TRBJ2-1
V: TRBV9
CDR3: CASSDQFRAQAFNEQFF
DNA: TGTGCCAGCAGTGACCAGTTCAGAGCCCAGGCCTTCAATGAGCAGTTCTTC

size: .
D: .
J: TRBJ1-2
V: TRBV19
CDR3: CASSIWAGPGGAGYTF
DNA: TGTGCCAGTAGTATATGGGCAGGGCCCGGAGGTGCGGGCTACACCTTC

size: once
D: .
J: TRBJ1-1
V: TRBV7-9
CDR3: CASSPLPGTEAFF
DNA: TGTGCCAGCAGCCCCCTTCCGGGCACTGAAGCTTTCTTT

size: .
D: .
J: TRBJ2-3
V: TRBV4-1
CDR3: CASTNEGHPSTDTQYF
DNA: TGCGCCAGCACCAACGAAGGGCACCCTAGCACAGATACGCAGTATTTT

size: .
D: .
J: TRBJ1-6
V: TRBV12-3/TRBV12-4
CDR3: CASSFGSPLHF
DNA: TGTGCCAGCAGTTTCGGTTCACCCCTCCACTTT

size: .
D: .
J: TRBJ2-1
V: TRBV9
CDR3: CASSVGGTEEQFF
DNA: TGTGCCAGCAGCGTTGGGGGGACCGAGGAGCAGTTCTTC

size: .
D: TRBD1
J: TRBJ1-3
V: TRBV27
CDR3: CASSFITPGRGDSGNTIYF
DNA: TGTGCCAGCAGTTTCATTACCCCGGGCAGGGGGGACTCTGGAAACACCATATATTTT

size: once
D: TRBD1
J: TRBJ2-3
V: TRBV6-6
CDR3: CASSYPGTGMDTQYF
DNA: TGTGCCAGCAGTTACCCCGGGACAGGGATGGATACGCAGTATTTT

size: .
D: .
J: TRBJ1-2
V: TRBV29-1
CDR3: CSVDRRQAGGYTF
DNA: TGCAGCGTTGACCGGAGACAGGCAGGTGGCTACACCTTC

size: few
D: .
J: TRBJ1-2
V: TRBV30
CDR3: CAWFTRARQNYGYTF
DNA: TGTGCCTGGTTCACGCGGGCCAGGCAAAACTATGGCTACACCTTC

size: .
D: .
J: TRBJ2-6
V: TRBV16
CDR3: CASSQSSGANVLTF
DNA: TGTGCCAGCAGCCAAAGCTCTGGGGCCAACGTCCTGACTTTC

size: .
D: TRBD2
J: TRBJ2-2
V: TRBV19
CDR3: CASSIGWGGSLNTGELFF
DNA: TGTGCCAGTAGTATAGGGTGGGGCGGGAGTTTGAACACCGGGGAGCTGTTTTTT

size: .
D: TRBD2
J: TRBJ2-1
V: TRBV4-3
CDR3: CASSQDSLGSGRAGNEQFF
DNA: TGCGCCAGCAGCCAAGATTCTTTAGGTAGCGGGAGGGCTGGCAATGAGCAGTTCTTC

size: .
D: TRBD1
J: TRBJ1-2
V: TRBV7-2
CDR3: CASSPAGARTGGFGYTF
DNA: TGTGCCAGCAGCCCTGCGGGTGCCAGGACAGGGGGCTTTGGCTACACCTTC

size: .
D: .
J: TRBJ1-2
V: TRBV30
CDR3: CAWSVWALPDGYTF
DNA: TGTGCCTGGAGTGTATGGGCCCTCCCGGATGGCTACACCTTC

size: .
D: .
J: TRBJ2-5
V: TRBV14
CDR3: CASSHREQPQETQYF
DNA: TGTGCCAGCAGCCACAGGGAACAGCCCCAAGAGACCCAGTACTTC

size: few
D: TRBD1
J: TRBJ2-2
V: TRBV9
CDR3: CASSVVGTGTGELFF
DNA: TGTGCCAGCAGCGTAGTAGGGACAGGGACCGGGGAGCTGTTTTTT

size: .
D: .
J: TRBJ1-2
V: TRBV19
CDR3: CASSIHRAATYGYTF
DNA: TGTGCCAGTAGCATACACAGGGCTGCTACCTATGGCTACACCTTC

size: once
D: .
J: TRBJ2-5
V: TRBV7-6
CDR3: CASSSSGDGETQYF
DNA: TGTGCCAGCAGCTCCTCAGGGGACGGGGAGACCCAGTACTTC

size: .
D: .
J: TRBJ2-5
V: TRBV23-1
CDR3: CASSQYGSRTGEFKETQYF
DNA: TGCGCCAGCAGTCAATATGGATCCCGGACTGGCGAGTTCAAAGAGACCCAGTACTTC

size: once
D: .
J: TRBJ2-2
V: TRBV12-3/TRBV12-4
CDR3: CASSFRPAELFF
DNA: TGTGCCAGCAGTTTCAGGCCGGCCGAACTGTTTTTT